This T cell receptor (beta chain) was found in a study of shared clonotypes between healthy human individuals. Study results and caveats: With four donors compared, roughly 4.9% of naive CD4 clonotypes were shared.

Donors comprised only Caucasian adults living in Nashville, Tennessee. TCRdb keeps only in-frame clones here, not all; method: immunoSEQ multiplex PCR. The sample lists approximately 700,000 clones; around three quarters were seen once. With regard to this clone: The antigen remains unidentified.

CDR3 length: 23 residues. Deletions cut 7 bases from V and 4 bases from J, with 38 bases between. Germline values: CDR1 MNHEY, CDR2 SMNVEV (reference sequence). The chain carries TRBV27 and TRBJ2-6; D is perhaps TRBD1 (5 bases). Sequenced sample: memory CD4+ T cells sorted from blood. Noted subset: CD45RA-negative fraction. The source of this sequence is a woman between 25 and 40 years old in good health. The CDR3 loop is CASIPPKGIRFGFHHSGANVLTF. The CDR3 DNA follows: TGTGCCAGCATACCGCCCAAGGGGATAAGGTTCGGATTTCACCACTCGGGGGCCAACGTCCTGACTTTC. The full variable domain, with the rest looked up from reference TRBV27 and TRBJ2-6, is EAQVTQNPRYLITVTGKKLTVTCSQNMNHEYMSWYRQDPGLGLRQIYYSMNVEVTDKGDVPEGYKVSRKEKRNFPLILESPSPNQTSLYFCASIPPKGIRFGFHHSGANVLTFGAGSRLTVL.